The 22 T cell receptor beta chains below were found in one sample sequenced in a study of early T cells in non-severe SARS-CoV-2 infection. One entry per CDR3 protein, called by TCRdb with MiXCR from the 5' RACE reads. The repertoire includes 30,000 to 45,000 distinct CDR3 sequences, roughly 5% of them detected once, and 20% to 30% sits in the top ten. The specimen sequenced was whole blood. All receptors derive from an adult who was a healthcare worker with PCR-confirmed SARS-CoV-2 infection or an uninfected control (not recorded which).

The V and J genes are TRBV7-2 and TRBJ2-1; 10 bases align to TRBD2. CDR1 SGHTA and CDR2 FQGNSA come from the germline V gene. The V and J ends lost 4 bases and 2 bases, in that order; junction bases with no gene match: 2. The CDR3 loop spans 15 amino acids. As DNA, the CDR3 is TGTGCCAGCAGCTCTAGCGGGAGAACCTACAATGAGCAGTTCTTC. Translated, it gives CASSSSGRTYNEQFF. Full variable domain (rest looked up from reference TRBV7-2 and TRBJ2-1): GAGVSQSPSNKVTEKGKDVELRCDPISGHTALYWYRQSLGQGLEFLIYFQGNSAPDKSGLPSDRFSAERTGGSVSTLTIQRTQQEDSAVYLCASSSSGRTYNEQFFGPGTRLTVL.

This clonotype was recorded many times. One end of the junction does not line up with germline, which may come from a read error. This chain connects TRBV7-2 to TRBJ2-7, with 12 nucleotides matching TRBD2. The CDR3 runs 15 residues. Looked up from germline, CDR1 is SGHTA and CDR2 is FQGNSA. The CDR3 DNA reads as TGTGCCAGCAGCCTAGCGGGAGGGCAGGGGTTCGAGCAGTACTTC. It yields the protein CASSLAGGQGFEQYF.

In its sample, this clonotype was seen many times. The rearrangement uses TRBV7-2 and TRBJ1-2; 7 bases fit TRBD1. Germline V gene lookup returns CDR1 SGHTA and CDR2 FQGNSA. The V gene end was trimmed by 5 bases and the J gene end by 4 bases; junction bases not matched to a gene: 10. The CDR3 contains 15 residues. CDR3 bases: TGTGCCAGCAGCGGCCGGGACAGCACTGCCTATGGCTACACCTTC. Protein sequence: CASSGRDSTAYGYTF.

CDR3 sequence: CASSHPLDTNTGELFF. For the CDR3, the DNA is TGCGCCAGCTCCCACCCCTTAGACACGAACACCGGGGAGCTGTTTTTT. The chain combines TRBV4-1 with TRBJ2-2; D call uncertain. The CDR3 covers 16 residues. Trimming stripped 8 bases from V and 0 bases from J, with 16 bases between. Per germline, CDR1 MGHRA and CDR2 YSYEKL.

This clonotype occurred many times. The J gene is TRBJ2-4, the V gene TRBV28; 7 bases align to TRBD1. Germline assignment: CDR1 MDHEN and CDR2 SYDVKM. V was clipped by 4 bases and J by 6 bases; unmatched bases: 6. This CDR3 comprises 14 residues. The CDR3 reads CASSSGGRRNIQYF. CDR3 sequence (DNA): TGTGCCAGCAGTTCAGGGGGAAGAAGAAACATTCAGTACTTC.

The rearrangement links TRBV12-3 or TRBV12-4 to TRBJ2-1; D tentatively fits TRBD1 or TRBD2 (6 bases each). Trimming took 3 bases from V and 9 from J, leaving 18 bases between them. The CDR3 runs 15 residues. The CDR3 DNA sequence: TGTGCCAGCAGTTTTGGGGGGCGAGGGCTGGGTGAGCAGTTCTTC. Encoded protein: CASSFGGRGLGEQFF.

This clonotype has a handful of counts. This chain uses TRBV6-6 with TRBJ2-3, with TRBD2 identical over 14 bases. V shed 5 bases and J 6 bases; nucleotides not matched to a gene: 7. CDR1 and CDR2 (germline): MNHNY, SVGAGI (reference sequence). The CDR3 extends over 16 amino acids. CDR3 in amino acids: CASSGPGLAGVDTQYF. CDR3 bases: TGTGCCAGCAGTGGACCGGGACTAGCGGGAGTCGATACGCAGTATTTT.

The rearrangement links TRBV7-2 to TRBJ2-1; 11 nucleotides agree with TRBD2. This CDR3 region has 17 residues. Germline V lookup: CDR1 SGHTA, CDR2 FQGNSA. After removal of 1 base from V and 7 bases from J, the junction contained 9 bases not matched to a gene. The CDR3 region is CASSLGSLAGGGNEQFF. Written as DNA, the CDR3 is TGTGCCAGCAGCTTAGGTTCGCTAGCGGGGGGAGGAAATGAGCAGTTCTTC. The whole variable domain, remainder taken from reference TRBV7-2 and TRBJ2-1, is GAGVSQSPSNKVTEKGKDVELRCDPISGHTALYWYRQSLGQGLEFLIYFQGNSAPDKSGLPSDRFSAERTGGSVSTLTIQRTQQEDSAVYLCASSLGSLAGGGNEQFFGPGTRLTVL.

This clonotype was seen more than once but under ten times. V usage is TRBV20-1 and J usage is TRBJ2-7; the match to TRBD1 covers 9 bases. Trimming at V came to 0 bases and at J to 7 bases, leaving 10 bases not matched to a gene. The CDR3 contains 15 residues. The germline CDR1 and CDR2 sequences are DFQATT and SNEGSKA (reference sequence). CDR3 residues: CSARDRGTGLLEQYF. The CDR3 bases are TGCAGTGCTAGAGATAGGGGGACAGGGCTTTTGGAGCAGTACTTC.

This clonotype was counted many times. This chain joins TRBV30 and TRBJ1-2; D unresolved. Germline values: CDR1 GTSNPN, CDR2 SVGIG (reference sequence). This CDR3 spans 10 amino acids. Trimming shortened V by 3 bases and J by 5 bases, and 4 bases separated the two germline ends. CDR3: CAWRWYGYTF. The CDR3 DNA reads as TGTGCCTGGAGATGGTATGGCTACACCTTC.

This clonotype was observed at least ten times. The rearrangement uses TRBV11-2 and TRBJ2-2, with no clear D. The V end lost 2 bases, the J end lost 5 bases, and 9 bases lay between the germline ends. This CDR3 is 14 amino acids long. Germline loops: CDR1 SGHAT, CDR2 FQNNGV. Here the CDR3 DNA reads TGTGCCAGCAGCTTACTGCGAGAGACCGGGGAGCTGTTTTTT. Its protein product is CASSLLRETGELFF.

CDR3 sequence: CASSFGRTYEQYF. For the CDR3, the DNA is TGTGCCAGCAGCTTTGGGAGGACCTACGAGCAGTACTTC. The chain joins TRBV7-2 to TRBJ2-7, with D perhaps matching TRBD2 (6 bases). The germline V gene has CDR1 SGHTA and CDR2 FQGNSA. The length of the CDR3 is 13 residues. Between the trimmed V and J ends, which lost 3 bases and 2 bases, there was a span of 8 bases.

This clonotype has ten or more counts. The CDR3: CSASGARDRDYGYTF. The CDR3 nucleotides are TGCAGTGCTAGCGGGGCTCGGGATAGGGACTATGGCTACACCTTC. V and J are TRBV20-1 and TRBJ1-2; possible D gene TRBD1, 5 bases. V gave up 3 bases and J gave up 3 bases, with 17 bases separating them. This CDR3 has 15 amino acids. Germline CDR1 DFQATT, CDR2 SNEGSKA (reference sequence).

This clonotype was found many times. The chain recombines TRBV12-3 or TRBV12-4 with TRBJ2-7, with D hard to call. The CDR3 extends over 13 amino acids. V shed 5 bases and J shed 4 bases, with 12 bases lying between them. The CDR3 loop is CASSPPPSYEQYF. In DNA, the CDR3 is TGTGCCAGCAGTCCTCCGCCTTCGTACGAGCAGTACTTC.

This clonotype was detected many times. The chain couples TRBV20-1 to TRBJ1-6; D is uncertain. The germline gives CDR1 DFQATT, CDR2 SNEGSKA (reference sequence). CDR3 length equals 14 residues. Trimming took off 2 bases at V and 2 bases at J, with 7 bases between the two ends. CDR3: CSARLGTYNSPLHF. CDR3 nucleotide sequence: TGCAGTGCTAGATTGGGCACCTATAATTCACCCCTCCACTTT.

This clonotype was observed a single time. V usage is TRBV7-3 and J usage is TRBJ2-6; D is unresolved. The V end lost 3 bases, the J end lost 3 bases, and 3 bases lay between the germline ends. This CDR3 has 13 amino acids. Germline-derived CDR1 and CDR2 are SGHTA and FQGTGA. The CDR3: CASSFFGANVLTF. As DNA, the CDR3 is TGTGCCAGCAGCTTCTTTGGGGCCAACGTCCTGACTTTC.

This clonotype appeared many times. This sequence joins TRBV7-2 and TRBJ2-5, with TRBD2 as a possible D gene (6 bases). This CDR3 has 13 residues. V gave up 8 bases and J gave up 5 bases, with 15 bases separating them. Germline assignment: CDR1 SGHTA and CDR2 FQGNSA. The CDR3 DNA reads TGTGCCAGCGGAGGCGGGGTCCGGGAGACCCAGTACTTC. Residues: CASGGGVRETQYF. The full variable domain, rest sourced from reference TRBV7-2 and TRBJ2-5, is GAGVSQSPSNKVTEKGKDVELRCDPISGHTALYWYRQSLGQGLEFLIYFQGNSAPDKSGLPSDRFSAERTGGSVSTLTIQRTQQEDSAVYLCASGGGVRETQYFGPGTRLLVL.

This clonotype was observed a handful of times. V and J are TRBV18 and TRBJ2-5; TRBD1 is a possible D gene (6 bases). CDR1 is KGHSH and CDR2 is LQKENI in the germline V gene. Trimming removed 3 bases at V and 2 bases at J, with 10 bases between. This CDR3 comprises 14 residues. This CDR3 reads CASSPRGQQETQYF. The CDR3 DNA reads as TGTGCCAGCTCACCGAGAGGACAGCAAGAGACCCAGTACTTC.

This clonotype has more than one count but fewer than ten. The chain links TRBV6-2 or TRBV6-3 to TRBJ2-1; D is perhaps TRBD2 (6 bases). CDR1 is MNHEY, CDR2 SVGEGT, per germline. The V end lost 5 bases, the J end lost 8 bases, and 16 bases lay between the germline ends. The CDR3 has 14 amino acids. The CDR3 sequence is CASSKVTRHYEQFF. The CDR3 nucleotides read TGTGCCAGCAGTAAAGTGACTAGACATTATGAGCAGTTCTTC.

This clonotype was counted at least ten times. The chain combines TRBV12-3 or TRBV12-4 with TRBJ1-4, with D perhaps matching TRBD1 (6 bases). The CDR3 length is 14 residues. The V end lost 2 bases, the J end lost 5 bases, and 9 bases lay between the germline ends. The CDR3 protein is CASSLHQGNEKLFF. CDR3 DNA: TGTGCCAGCAGTTTACACCAGGGGAATGAAAAACTGTTTTTT.

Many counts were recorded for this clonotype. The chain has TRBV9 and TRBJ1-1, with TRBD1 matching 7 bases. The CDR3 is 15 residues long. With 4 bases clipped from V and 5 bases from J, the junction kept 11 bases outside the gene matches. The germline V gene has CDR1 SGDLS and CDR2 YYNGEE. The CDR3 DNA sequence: TGTGCCAGCAGCCCCCGGACAGGTGGTGGAACTGAAGCTTTCTTT. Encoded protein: CASSPRTGGGTEAFF.

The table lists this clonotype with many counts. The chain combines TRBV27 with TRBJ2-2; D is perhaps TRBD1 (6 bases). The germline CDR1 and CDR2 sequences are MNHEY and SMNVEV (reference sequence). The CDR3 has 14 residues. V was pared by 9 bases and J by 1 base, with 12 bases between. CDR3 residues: CASQTGMNTGELFF. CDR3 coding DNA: TGTGCCAGTCAAACAGGGATGAACACCGGGGAGCTGTTTTTT.